The 25 T cell receptor beta chains below were found in one sample sequenced in a study of T cells in Graves' hyperthyroidism and ophthalmopathy. The investigators amplified TCR beta CDR3 regions from RNA transcripts. First-round RT-PCR of the TCR CDR3 relied on the HTBI primer set. From the multiplex PCR reads, TCRdb called clonotypes with MiXCR, one entry per CDR3 protein. Of hundreds of thousands of distinct CDR3 sequences in the sample, about 14% are singletons; the top ten hold under 15%. Sample: blood. These TCRs come from a woman between 45 and 65 years old with Graves' ophthalmopathy.

This clonotype was seen at least ten times. The genes are TRBV6-2 or TRBV6-3 and TRBJ2-7; 7 bases map to TRBD1. The CDR3 spans 15 residues. The ends lost 6 bases at V and 4 bases at J; junction bases unmatched: 12. Looked up from germline, CDR1 is MNHEY and CDR2 is SVGEGT. The CDR3 reads CASSPVPGQTYEQYF. The CDR3 DNA reads as TGTGCCAGCAGCCCTGTTCCGGGACAGACATACGAGCAGTACTTC.

This chain joins TRBV29-1 and TRBJ2-5; the match to TRBD2 covers 8 bases. This CDR3 has 14 residues. Losses at the gene ends were 4 bases for V and 4 bases for J; bases not matched to a gene: 8. Germline V CDR1 and CDR2: SQVTM, ANQGSEA. Here the CDR3 DNA reads TGCAGCGTTGTGATCAGCGGGAGCGCAGAGACCCAGTACTTC. Encoded protein: CSVVISGSAETQYF. Full variable domain (remainder filled in from reference TRBV29-1 and TRBJ2-5): SAVISQKPSRDICQRGTSLTIQCQVDSQVTMMFWYRQQPGQSLTLIATANQGSEATYESGFVIDKFPISRPNLTFSTLTVSNMSPEDSSIYLCSVVISGSAETQYFGPGTRLLVL.

This clonotype showed up just a few times. CDR3 bases: TGTGCCAGCAGCCAACAACGACAGGCGAAGAACACTGAAGCTTTCTTT. As protein: CASSQQRQAKNTEAFF. This chain connects TRBV3-1 to TRBJ1-1, with D possibly matching TRBD1 (6 bases). V shed 2 bases and J shed 1 base, with 14 bases lying between them. From germline, CDR1 is LGHDT and CDR2 YNNKEL (reference sequence). The CDR3 runs to 16 residues.

The chain employs TRBV5-6 and TRBJ2-7, with D unclear. The CDR3 is made up of 15 amino acids. The germline V gene encodes CDR1 SGHDT and CDR2 YYEEEE. V was shortened by 1 base and J by 0 bases, with 11 bases between the two germline ends. CDR3 residues: CASSLPDIVSYEQYF. CDR3 in DNA: TGTGCCAGCAGCTTGCCTGACATTGTCTCCTACGAGCAGTACTTC.

The chain combines TRBV20-1 with TRBJ2-5; possible D gene TRBD2, 6 bases. Per germline, CDR1 DFQATT and CDR2 SNEGSKA (reference sequence). The CDR3 is 14 residues long. Trimming took 5 bases from V and 5 from J, leaving 18 bases between them. The CDR3 DNA follows: TGCAGTGCTGGGGACCGGAGGGTTAGGGAGACCCAGTACTTC. Protein sequence: CSAGDRRVRETQYF.

This clonotype was recorded many times. The chain couples TRBV7-2 to TRBJ2-7; perhaps TRBD2 as D (5 bases). Germline V CDR1 and CDR2: SGHTA, FQGNSA. The CDR3 runs 14 residues. V gave up 4 bases and J gave up 0 bases, with 10 bases separating them. The CDR3 is CASSSSGNSYEQYF. For the CDR3, the DNA is TGTGCCAGCAGCTCCAGCGGAAACTCCTACGAGCAGTACTTC.

This clonotype was seen a handful of times. A read error is possible here, since a much larger clone lies one base away. V is TRBV20-1 and J is TRBJ2-1; D is undetermined. The CDR3 spans 15 residues. Germline V gene sequence: CDR1 DFQATT, CDR2 SNEGSKA (reference sequence). The CDR3 DNA follows: TGCAGTTCCCAGGTGGCATCGATCTCCTACAATGGGCAGTTCTTC. This encodes CSSQVASISYNGQFF.

This clonotype was counted at least ten times. J is TRBJ1-4 and V is TRBV6-1; 9 positions match TRBD1. V shed 8 bases, J shed 6 bases, and the junction held 7 bases outside the gene matches. The germline CDR1 and CDR2 sequences are MNHNS and SASEGT. CDR3 length: 14 residues. CDR3: CASREGQGYEKLFF. CDR3 nucleotides: TGTGCCAGCCGAGAGGGACAGGGTTATGAAAAACTGTTTTTT.

The chain couples TRBV27 to TRBJ2-2, with TRBD1 identical over 7 bases. The V segment lost 8 bases and the J segment 5 bases; nucleotides outside the gene matches: 8. This CDR3 is built from 14 residues. Germline V gives CDR1 MNHEY, CDR2 SMNVEV (reference sequence). The CDR3 DNA reads as TGTGCCAGCCAAGACAGGGTTGGGACCGGGGAGCTGTTTTTT. Protein sequence: CASQDRVGTGELFF.

This clonotype came up many times. This chain connects TRBV2 to TRBJ1-2; D is unresolved. V lost 1 base and J lost 3, with 3 bases in between. From germline, CDR1 is SNHLY and CDR2 FYNNEI. The CDR3 has 12 amino acids. This CDR3 is CASSEGDYGYTF. The CDR3 bases are TGTGCCAGCAGTGAAGGAGACTATGGCTACACCTTC.

This clonotype was seen a handful of times. The rearrangement uses TRBV15 and TRBJ2-1; the D gene could be TRBD1 or TRBD2 (6 bases each). V lost 1 base and J 7 bases, leaving 11 bases between the germline ends. The germline CDR1 and CDR2 sequences are LNHNV and YYDKDF (reference sequence). The CDR3 totals 14 residues. Written as DNA, the CDR3 is TGTGCCACCAGCAGAGGAGGGGGGAAGAATGAGCAGTTCTTC. This gives the protein CATSRGGGKNEQFF.

This clonotype was found a few times. The chain combines TRBV4-1 with TRBJ2-2, with D possibly being TRBD1 (5 bases). CDR1 and CDR2 (germline): MGHRA, YSYEKL. Trimming stripped 1 base from V and 5 bases from J, with 8 bases between. The CDR3 length is 14 residues. CDR3 sequence: CASSQVYRTGELFF. In DNA, the CDR3 is TGCGCCAGCAGCCAAGTGTACAGGACCGGGGAGCTGTTTTTT.

This clonotype was seen repeatedly, ten times or more. V and J are TRBV27 and TRBJ2-4, with 10 nucleotides matching TRBD2. Germline CDR1 is MNHEY and CDR2 is SMNVEV (reference sequence). Trimming took 5 bases from V and 3 from J; bases not matched to a gene: 19. The CDR3 spans 20 residues. The CDR3 spells CASSTTGTSDPSFGKNIQYF. CDR3 DNA: TGTGCCAGCAGTACAACCGGGACTAGCGACCCGTCCTTTGGCAAAAACATTCAGTACTTC.

This clonotype was counted once. V gene TRBV28 combines with J gene TRBJ2-3, with 10 bases aligning to TRBD2. Unmatched junction bases numbered 15, after V lost 5 bases and J lost 1 base. Germline loops: CDR1 MDHEN, CDR2 SYDVKM. The CDR3 consists of 19 residues. The CDR3 protein is CASSNGASGRKGCTDTQYF. The CDR3 bases are TGTGCCAGCAGTAATGGGGCTAGCGGGAGAAAGGGTTGCACAGATACGCAGTATTTT.

The chain is built from TRBV6-5 and TRBJ2-5; D is unresolved. The length of the CDR3 is 15 residues. V shed 2 bases and J shed 4 bases, with 14 bases lying between them. CDR1 is MNHEY, CDR2 SVGAGI, per germline. The CDR3 is CASSYLTSPIETQYF. CDR3 sequence (DNA): TGTGCCAGCAGTTACCTCACCTCCCCGATAGAGACCCAGTACTTC.

This clonotype was counted many times. This chain links TRBV28 with TRBJ2-3; D is perhaps TRBD1 or TRBD2 (5 bases each). V lost 2 bases and J lost 3, with 12 bases in between. Germline V gene data show CDR1 as MDHEN and CDR2 as SYDVKM. The CDR3 consists of 15 residues. CDR3 sequence reads: CASSLLPGRTDTQYF. The CDR3, as DNA: TGTGCCAGCAGTTTACTGCCGGGACGAACAGATACGCAGTATTTT.

This clonotype was seen a few times. The chain uses TRBV29-1 and TRBJ2-7, with D unclear. Germline V lookup: CDR1 SQVTM, CDR2 ANQGSEA. Trimming took off 1 base at V and 0 bases at J, with 4 bases between the two ends. CDR3 length equals 12 residues. The CDR3 nucleotides are TGCAGCGTTGAAGGGCCCTCCTACGAGCAGTACTTC. Amino acids: CSVEGPSYEQYF.

In this sample, this clonotype turned up many times. The CDR3: CASHTDNNQPQHF. The CDR3 DNA reads as TGTGCCAGCCATACCGACAACAATCAGCCCCAGCATTTT. J is TRBJ1-5 and V is TRBV18; D unclear. V lost 8 bases and J 3 bases, leaving 11 bases between the germline ends. Germline V CDR1 and CDR2: KGHSH, LQKENI. This CDR3 spans 13 amino acids. The whole variable domain, filled in from reference TRBV18 and TRBJ1-5, reads NAGVMQNPRHLVRRRGQEARLRCSPMKGHSHVYWYRQLPEEGLKFMVYLQKENIIDESGMPKERFSAEFPKEGPSILRIQQVVRGDSAAYFCASHTDNNQPQHFGDGTRLSIL.

This clonotype was counted only a few times. A single base separates this from a much larger clone, so it may be a read error. This CDR3 fails to terminate in the conserved phenylalanine or tryptophan, so it likely reflects a read error. The V gene is TRBV6-2 or TRBV6-3, the J gene TRBJ1-1; a weak D match, TRBD1 (5 bases). V dropped 2 bases and J dropped 5 bases, with 12 bases sitting between them. The CDR3 extends over 14 amino acids. The V gene's germline CDR1 is MNHEY and CDR2 SVGEGT. The CDR3 loop is CASSYVGRGTEAFL. For the CDR3, the DNA is TGTGCCAGCAGTTACGTGGGGCGGGGGACTGAAGCTTTCCTT.

Many counts were recorded for this clonotype. The V gene is TRBV12-3 or TRBV12-4, the J gene TRBJ1-5; D is unresolved. V was clipped by 1 base and J by 7 bases, with 8 bases between them. CDR3 length: 13 amino acids. The CDR3 coding sequence is TGTGCCAGCAGTTTAGGAGGGAAGCAGCCCCAGCATTTT. Its translation is CASSLGGKQPQHF.

This sequence joins TRBV29-1 and TRBJ2-7; TRBD1 matches 10 bases. Germline loops: CDR1 SQVTM, CDR2 ANQGSEA. This CDR3 is 14 amino acids long. J lost 7 bases, V lost 4 bases, and 10 bases had no gene match. DNA of the CDR3: TGCAGCGTTGCCCCCCGGGACAGGGGTCGGGAGCAGTACTTC. This gives the protein CSVAPRDRGREQYF.

V gene TRBV9 combines with J gene TRBJ2-1; 7 bases agree with TRBD2. Looked up from germline, CDR1 is SGDLS and CDR2 is YYNGEE. V shed 3 bases, J shed 9 bases, and the junction held 6 bases outside the gene matches. The length of the CDR3 is 13 residues. The CDR3 DNA sequence: TGTGCCAGCAGCGGACCGCGGGAGTTTGAGCAGTTCTTC. It codes for CASSGPREFEQFF. Combining the CDR3 with reference TRBV9 and TRBJ2-1 gives the whole variable domain DSGVTQTPKHLITATGQRVTLRCSPRSGDLSVYWYQQSLDQGLQFLIQYYNGEERAKGNILERFSAQQFPDLHSELNLSSLELGDSALYFCASSGPREFEQFFGPGTRLTVL.

The gene calls are TRBV29-1 and TRBJ1-2; D is unclear. Germline V gene sequence: CDR1 SQVTM, CDR2 ANQGSEA. Trimming stripped 3 bases from V and 4 bases from J, with 9 bases between. The CDR3 has 12 amino acids. This CDR3 reads CSVDRQFYGYTF. The CDR3 nucleotides read TGCAGCGTTGACAGGCAGTTCTATGGCTACACCTTC.

This clonotype occurred many times. V gene TRBV18 combines with J gene TRBJ2-3, with 7 positions matching TRBD2. The germline V gene encodes CDR1 KGHSH and CDR2 LQKENI. The ends lost 3 bases at V and 4 bases at J; junction bases unmatched: 7. This CDR3 is built from 15 residues. The CDR3 region is CASSPSGGRPDTQYF. Here the CDR3 DNA reads TGTGCCAGCTCACCTAGTGGCGGGAGACCAGATACGCAGTATTTT.

The gene calls are TRBV4-2 and TRBJ2-3; D is perhaps TRBD2 (5 bases). The CDR3 consists of 15 residues. V was cut by 2 bases and J by 1 base, with 10 bases left in between. Germline-derived CDR1 and CDR2 are LGHNA and YNFKEQ. The CDR3 sequence: CASSQSLSGTDTQYF. In DNA, the CDR3 is TGTGCCAGCAGCCAATCCCTTAGCGGCACAGATACGCAGTATTTT.